Listed below are T cell receptor beta chains from one sample, sequenced in a study of T cells in Graves' hyperthyroidism and ophthalmopathy. TCRdb reanalysed the multiplex PCR reads using MiXCR and keeps one entry per CDR3 protein. The sample yields about 290,000 distinct CDR3 sequences, around 19% seen once. Input material: blood. The receptors originated from a man in his fifties or sixties with Graves' ophthalmopathy. Both conserved end residues are part of each CDR3. The D gene is left open where the match is weak. Not all rows give a size; the values are once, few, many and, for expanded clones, a class.

j_call clone_size v_call d_call cdr3_aa cdr3_nt
TRBJ2-5 NA TRBV20-1 TRBD2 CSARDILGGQRRLAGQETQYF TGCAGTGCTAGAGATATCTTGGGGGGTCAGAGGAGGCTAGCGGGTCAAGAGACCCAGTACTTC
TRBJ2-1 few TRBV14 TRBD1 CASSPLGTVDNEQFF TGTGCCAGCAGCCCTTTGGGGACAGTAGACAATGAGCAGTTCTTC
TRBJ2-1 NA TRBV2 TRBD2 CASSLAGGRSPYNEQFF TGTGCCAGCAGTCTAGCGGGAGGGCGGAGCCCCTACAATGAGCAGTTCTTC
TRBJ2-6 few TRBV27 NA CASSRGTGANVLTF TGTGCCAGCAGTAGGGGAACAGGGGCCAACGTCCTGACTTTC
TRBJ1-1 few TRBV6-2/TRBV6-3 NA CASSAWIRLIEAFF TGTGCCAGCAGTGCGTGGATTCGCCTAATTGAAGCTTTCTTT
TRBJ2-6 NA TRBV20-1 NA CSASSNRATGANVLTF TGCAGTGCTAGCTCTAACAGGGCTACTGGGGCCAACGTCCTGACTTTC
TRBJ2-1 many TRBV28 TRBD2 CASSAGLRYNEQFF TGTGCCAGCAGTGCGGGACTACGCTACAATGAGCAGTTCTTC
TRBJ1-5 NA TRBV20-1 TRBD1 CSARDWQGGNQPQHF TGCAGTGCTAGAGATTGGCAGGGGGGCAATCAGCCCCAGCATTTT
TRBJ2-2 NA TRBV4-2 TRBD2 CASSQGFAGDDGELFF TGTGCCAGCAGCCAAGGCTTCGCGGGAGACGACGGGGAGCTGTTTTTT
TRBJ2-7 NA TRBV6-1 NA CASTPGKTGEQYF TGTGCCAGCACCCCGGGGAAAACGGGAGAGCAGTACTTC
TRBJ2-1 many TRBV3-1 NA CASSQEGRNEQFF TGTGCCAGCAGCCAAGAAGGCCGCAATGAGCAGTTCTTC
TRBJ1-6 once TRBV2 NA CASHGTPHNSPLHF TGTGCCAGCCACGGCACCCCTCATAATTCACCCCTCCACTTT
TRBJ2-7 many TRBV5-1 NA CASSSDGTSYEQYF TGCGCCAGCAGCTCGGACGGAACCTCCTACGAGCAGTACTTC
TRBJ1-5 NA TRBV5-5 NA CASSSQAYSNQPQHF TGTGCCAGCAGCTCCCAGGCGTATAGCAATCAGCCCCAGCATTTT
TRBJ2-7 NA TRBV29-1 NA CSVEEEGVHEQYF TGCAGCGTTGAAGAGGAGGGGGTACACGAGCAGTACTTC
TRBJ2-7 few TRBV20-1 NA CSHRTSSYEQYF TGCAGTCACCGGACGAGCTCCTACGAGCAGTACTTC
TRBJ2-7 NA TRBV14 TRBD1 CASSHRDRSYEQYF TGTGCCAGCAGCCACCGGGACAGGTCCTACGAGCAGTACTTC
TRBJ2-2 many TRBV30 TRBD1 CAWARTGWSGELFF TGTGCCTGGGCCCGGACAGGATGGTCCGGGGAGCTGTTTTTT
TRBJ2-1 NA TRBV4-1 TRBD2 CASSQDRGVYNEQFF TGCGCCAGCAGCCAAGATCGGGGGGTCTACAATGAGCAGTTCTTC
TRBJ1-2 few TRBV2 TRBD1 CASSEDPGTGDLGGYTF TGTGCCAGCAGTGAAGATCCCGGGACAGGGGATCTTGGTGGCTACACCTTC
TRBJ1-5 many TRBV27 NA CASSLGPNQPQHF TGTGCCAGCAGTTTAGGGCCCAATCAGCCCCAGCATTTT
TRBJ2-7 few TRBV14 NA CASSQDDFRGYEQYF TGTGCCAGCAGCCAAGATGACTTCCGCGGCTACGAGCAGTACTTC
TRBJ2-7 few TRBV30 TRBD2 CAWSATRAGGEQYF TGTGCCTGGAGCGCAACCCGGGCGGGAGGTGAGCAGTACTTC
TRBJ2-1 many TRBV7-2 TRBD2 CASSLEGTSNNEQFF TGTGCCAGCAGCTTAGAGGGGACTAGCAACAATGAGCAGTTCTTC
TRBJ2-7 few TRBV9 NA CASSVDFGGYEQYF TGTGCCAGCAGCGTCGACTTCGGGGGCTACGAGCAGTACTTC
TRBJ2-7 many TRBV30 NA CAWSGGGGSYEQYF TGTGCCTGGAGTGGGGGTGGGGGCTCCTACGAGCAGTACTTC
TRBJ2-3 many TRBV7-2 TRBD1 CASSSRQGGTDTQYF TGTGCCAGCAGCTCCAGACAGGGTGGGACAGATACGCAGTATTTT
TRBJ2-1 many TRBV29-1 TRBD1 CSVGTGAREQFF TGCAGCGTTGGGACAGGGGCTCGTGAGCAGTTCTTC
TRBJ2-1 once TRBV10-3 TRBD2 CAISTLRAGVYNEQFF TGTGCCATCAGTACCCTCAGAGCGGGAGTCTACAATGAGCAGTTCTTC
TRBJ2-3 many TRBV15 NA CATSRGLSTGASTDTQYF TGTGCCACCAGCAGAGGACTAAGTACGGGGGCTAGCACAGATACGCAGTATTTT
TRBJ1-5 many TRBV18 NA CASSPTGPQPQHF TGTGCCAGCTCACCGACAGGTCCTCAGCCCCAGCATTTT
TRBJ1-2 few TRBV4-1 NA CASSQESSVGQPYVYTF TGCGCCAGCAGCCAAGAATCTTCAGTAGGACAGCCTTATGTCTACACCTTC
TRBJ2-7 NA TRBV6-5 NA CASSYGVSVDEQYF TGTGCCAGCAGTTACGGTGTCTCCGTCGACGAGCAGTACTTC
TRBJ1-2 many TRBV28 TRBD1 CASIKMGRQGTFSNYGYTF TGTGCCAGCATTAAAATGGGACGACAGGGGACATTTTCAAACTATGGCTACACCTTC
TRBJ2-7 few TRBV6-1 TRBD2 CASRPGGNEQYF TGTGCCAGCAGACCGGGGGGGAACGAGCAGTACTTC
TRBJ2-2 few TRBV6-1 TRBD2 CAGRTSGMVGELFF TGTGCCGGAAGGACTAGCGGGATGGTCGGGGAGCTGTTTTTT
TRBJ2-1 few TRBV3-1 NA CASRPSRGGLSYNEQFF TGTGCCAGCAGGCCGAGTAGAGGGGGGCTATCCTACAATGAGCAGTTCTTC
TRBJ2-1 many TRBV7-9 TRBD1 CASSSGTGDYNEQFF TGTGCCAGCAGCTCCGGGACAGGGGACTACAATGAGCAGTTCTTC